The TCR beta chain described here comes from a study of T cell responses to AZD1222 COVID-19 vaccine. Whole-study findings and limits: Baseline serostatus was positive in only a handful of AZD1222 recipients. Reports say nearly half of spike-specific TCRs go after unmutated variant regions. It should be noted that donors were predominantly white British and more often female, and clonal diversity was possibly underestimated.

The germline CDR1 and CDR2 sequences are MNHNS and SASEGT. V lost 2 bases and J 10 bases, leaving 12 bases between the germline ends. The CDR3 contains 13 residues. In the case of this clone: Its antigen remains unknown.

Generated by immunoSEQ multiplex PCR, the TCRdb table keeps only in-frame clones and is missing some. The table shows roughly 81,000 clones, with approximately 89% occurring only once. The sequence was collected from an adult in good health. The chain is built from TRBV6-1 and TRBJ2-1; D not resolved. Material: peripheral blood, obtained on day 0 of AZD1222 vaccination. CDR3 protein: CASSEMGLGEQFF. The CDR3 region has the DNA TGTGCCAGCAGTGAAATGGGGTTAGGGGAGCAGTTCTTC.